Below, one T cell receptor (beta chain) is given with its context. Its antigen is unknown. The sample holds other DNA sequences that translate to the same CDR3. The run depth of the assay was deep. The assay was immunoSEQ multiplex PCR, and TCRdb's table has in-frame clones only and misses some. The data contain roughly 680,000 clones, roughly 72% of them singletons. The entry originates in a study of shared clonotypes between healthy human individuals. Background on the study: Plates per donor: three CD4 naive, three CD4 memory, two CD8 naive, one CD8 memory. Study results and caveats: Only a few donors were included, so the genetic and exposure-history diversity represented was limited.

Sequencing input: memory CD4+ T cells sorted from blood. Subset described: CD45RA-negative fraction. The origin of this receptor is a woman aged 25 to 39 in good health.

CDR3 coding DNA: TGTGCCACCAGCAGAGATCAGGGAACAGATACGCAGTATTTT. This codes for CATSRDQGTDTQYF. The rearrangement joins TRBV15 to TRBJ2-3; a weak D match, TRBD1 (5 bases). CDR3 length: 14 amino acids. With 0 bases removed from V and 3 bases from J, the gap between germline ends came to 7 bases. Germline V gene sequence: CDR1 LNHNV, CDR2 YYDKDF (reference sequence).